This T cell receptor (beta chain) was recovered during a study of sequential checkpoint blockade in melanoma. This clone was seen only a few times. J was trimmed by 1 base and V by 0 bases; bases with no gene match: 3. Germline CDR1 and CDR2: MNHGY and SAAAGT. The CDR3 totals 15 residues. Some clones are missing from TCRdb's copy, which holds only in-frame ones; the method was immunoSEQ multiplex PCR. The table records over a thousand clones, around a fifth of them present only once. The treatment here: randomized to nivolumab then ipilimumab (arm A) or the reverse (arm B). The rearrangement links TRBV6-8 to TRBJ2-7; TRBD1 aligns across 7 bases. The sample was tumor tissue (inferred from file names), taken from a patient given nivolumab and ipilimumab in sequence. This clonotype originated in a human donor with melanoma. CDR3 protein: CASSYSLTGSYEQYF. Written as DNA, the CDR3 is TGTGCCAGCAGTTACTCGCTGACAGGGTCCTACGAGCAGTACTTC.